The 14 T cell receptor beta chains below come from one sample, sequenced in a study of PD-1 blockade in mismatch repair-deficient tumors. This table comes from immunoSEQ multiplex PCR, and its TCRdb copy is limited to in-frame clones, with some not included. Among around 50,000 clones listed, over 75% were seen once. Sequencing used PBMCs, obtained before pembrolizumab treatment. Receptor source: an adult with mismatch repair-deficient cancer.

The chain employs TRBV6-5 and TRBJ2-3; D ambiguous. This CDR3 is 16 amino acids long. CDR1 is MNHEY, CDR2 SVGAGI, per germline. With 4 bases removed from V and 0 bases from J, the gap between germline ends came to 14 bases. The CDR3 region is CASSLKYVSSTDTQYF. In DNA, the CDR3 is TGTGCCAGCAGTTTAAAATACGTGTCAAGCACAGATACGCAGTATTTT.

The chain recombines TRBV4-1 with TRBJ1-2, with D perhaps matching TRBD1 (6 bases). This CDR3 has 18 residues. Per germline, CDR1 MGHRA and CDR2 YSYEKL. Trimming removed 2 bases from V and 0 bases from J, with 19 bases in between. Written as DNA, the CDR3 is TGCGCCAGCAGCCAACCTATGAGGGGGGCGGTTGCTAACTATGGCTACACCTTC. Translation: CASSQPMRGAVANYGYTF.

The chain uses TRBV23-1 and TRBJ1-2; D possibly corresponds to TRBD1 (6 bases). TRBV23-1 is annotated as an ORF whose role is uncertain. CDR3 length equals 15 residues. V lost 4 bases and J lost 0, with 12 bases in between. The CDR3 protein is CASSLGTHANYGYTF. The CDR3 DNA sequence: TGCGCCAGCAGTCTTGGGACACACGCTAACTATGGCTACACCTTC.

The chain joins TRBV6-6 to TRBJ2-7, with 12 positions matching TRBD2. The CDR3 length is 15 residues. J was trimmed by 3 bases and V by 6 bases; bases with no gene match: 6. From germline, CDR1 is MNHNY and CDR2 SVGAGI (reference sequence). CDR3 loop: CASRGTSGPLYEQYF. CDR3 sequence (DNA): TGTGCCAGCAGAGGGACTAGCGGGCCCCTCTACGAGCAGTACTTC.

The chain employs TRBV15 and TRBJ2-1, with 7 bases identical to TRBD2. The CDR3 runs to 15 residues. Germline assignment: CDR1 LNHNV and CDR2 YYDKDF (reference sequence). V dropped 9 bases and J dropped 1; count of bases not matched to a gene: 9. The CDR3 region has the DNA TGTGCCACAGGGGTTGGCGGGAGATCCTACAATGAGCAGTTCTTC. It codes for CATGVGGRSYNEQFF. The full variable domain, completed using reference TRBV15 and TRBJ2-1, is DAMVIQNPRYQVTQFGKPVTLSCSQTLNHNVMYWYQQKSSQAPKLLFHYYDKDFNNEADTPDNFQSRRPNTSFCFLDIRSPGLGDTAMYLCATGVGGRSYNEQFFGPGTRLTVL.

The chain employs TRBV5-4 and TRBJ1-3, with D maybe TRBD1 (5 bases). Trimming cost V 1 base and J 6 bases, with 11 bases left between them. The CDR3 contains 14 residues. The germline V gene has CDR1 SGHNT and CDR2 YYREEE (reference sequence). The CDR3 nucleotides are TGTGCCAGCAGCTTGTCGCAGGGAGCAAACACCATATATTTT. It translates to CASSLSQGANTIYF.

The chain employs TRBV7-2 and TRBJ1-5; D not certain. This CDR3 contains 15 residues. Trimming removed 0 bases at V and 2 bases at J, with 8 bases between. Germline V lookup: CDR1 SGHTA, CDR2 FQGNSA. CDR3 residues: CASSLAPQRNQPQHF. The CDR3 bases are TGTGCCAGCAGCTTAGCCCCACAGCGCAATCAGCCCCAGCATTTT.

CDR3 protein: CASREQGADAFF. DNA for the CDR3: TGTGCCAGCAGAGAACAGGGGGCGGATGCTTTCTTT. The chain employs TRBV11-3 and TRBJ1-1; 9 positions match TRBD1. CDR1 and CDR2 from the germline V gene are SGHNT and YENEEA. CDR3 length equals 12 residues. The V gene end was trimmed by 6 bases and the J gene end by 11 bases; junction bases not matched to a gene: 7.

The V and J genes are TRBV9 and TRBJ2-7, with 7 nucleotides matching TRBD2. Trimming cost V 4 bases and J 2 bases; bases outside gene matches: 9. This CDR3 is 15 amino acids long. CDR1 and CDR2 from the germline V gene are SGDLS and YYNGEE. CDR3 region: CASSPLGTTTYEQYF. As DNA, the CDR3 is TGTGCCAGCAGCCCTCTTGGGACTACTACCTACGAGCAGTACTTC.

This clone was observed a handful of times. CDR3 sequence reads: CASSDTDRGSDTQYF. The CDR3 DNA follows: TGTGCCAGCAGTGATACGGACAGGGGGTCAGATACGCAGTATTTT. The chain recombines TRBV6-4 with TRBJ2-3; 10 bases fit TRBD1. J lost 4 bases, V lost 3 bases, and 4 bases had no gene match. Germline-derived CDR1 and CDR2 are MRHNA and SNTAGT. The CDR3 is 15 amino acids.

The DNA for the CDR3 is TGTGCCAGCAGAAAAGACAGGAACACTGAAGCTTTCTTT. This codes for CASRKDRNTEAFF. The genes are TRBV7-3 and TRBJ1-1; the D gene is possibly TRBD1 (5 bases). The V and J ends lost 6 bases and 1 base respectively, with 9 bases between them. CDR1 and CDR2 from the germline V gene are SGHTA and FQGTGA. This CDR3 contains 13 residues.

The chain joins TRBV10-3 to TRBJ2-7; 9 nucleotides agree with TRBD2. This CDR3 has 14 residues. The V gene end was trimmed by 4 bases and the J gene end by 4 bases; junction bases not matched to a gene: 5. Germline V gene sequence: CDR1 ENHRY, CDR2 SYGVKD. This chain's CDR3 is CAISGKTSGYEQYF. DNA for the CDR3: TGTGCCATCAGTGGTAAGACTAGCGGTTACGAGCAGTACTTC.

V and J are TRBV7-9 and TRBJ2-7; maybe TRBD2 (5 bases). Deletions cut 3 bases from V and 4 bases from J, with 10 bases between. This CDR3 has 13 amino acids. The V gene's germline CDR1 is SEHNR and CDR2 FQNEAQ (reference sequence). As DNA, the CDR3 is TGTGCCAGCAGCTTGGACTGGATGTACGAGCAGTACTTC. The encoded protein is CASSLDWMYEQYF.

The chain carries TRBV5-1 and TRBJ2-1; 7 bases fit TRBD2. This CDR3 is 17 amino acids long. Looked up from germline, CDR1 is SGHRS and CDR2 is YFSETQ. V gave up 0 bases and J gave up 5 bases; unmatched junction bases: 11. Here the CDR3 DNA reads TGCGCCAGCAGCTTGGTCGGGGGGAGGGCCGCGGACAATGAGCAGTTCTTC. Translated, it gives CASSLVGGRAADNEQFF. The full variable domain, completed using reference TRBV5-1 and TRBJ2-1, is KAGVTQTPRYLIKTRGQQVTLSCSPISGHRSVSWYQQTPGQGLQFLFEYFSETQRNKGNFPGRFSGRQFSNSRSEMNVSTLELGDSALYLCASSLVGGRAADNEQFFGPGTRLTVL.